One and the same sample provided the 2 T cell receptor beta chains below, sequenced in a study of blood T cell repertoires in COVID-19. The data were produced by immunoSEQ multiplex PCR, yet TCRdb's version contains in-frame clones alone and is incomplete. The sample consists of under 200,000 clones, about four fifths of them appearing once. Sequencing was performed on PBMCs or T cells enriched from blood (not recorded which). Receptor source: a woman between 50 and 59 years old in a cohort exposed to, infected with or recovered from COVID-19 (not recorded which).

This clone was detected once. V is TRBV2 and J is TRBJ1-6; tentatively, D is TRBD1 (5 bases). The germline gives CDR1 SNHLY, CDR2 FYNNEI. V lost 2 bases to trimming and J lost 5 bases, with 16 bases between them. The CDR3 covers 17 residues. The CDR3 sequence is CASSENPPDTDNSPLHF. DNA for the CDR3: TGTGCCAGCAGTGAAAACCCCCCGGACACAGATAATTCACCCCTCCACTTT.

This clone was seen a handful of times. The chain couples TRBV3-1 (or the pseudogene TRBV3-2) to TRBJ2-7; 12 bases fit TRBD2. The CDR3 is 16 residues long. Germline V gives CDR1 LGHDT, CDR2 YNNKEL (reference sequence). V gave up 4 bases and J gave up 2 bases; unmatched junction bases: 6. CDR3 sequence: CASSPRTSGIPYEQYF. CDR3 coding DNA: TGTGCCAGCAGCCCGCGGACTAGCGGGATCCCCTACGAGCAGTACTTC.